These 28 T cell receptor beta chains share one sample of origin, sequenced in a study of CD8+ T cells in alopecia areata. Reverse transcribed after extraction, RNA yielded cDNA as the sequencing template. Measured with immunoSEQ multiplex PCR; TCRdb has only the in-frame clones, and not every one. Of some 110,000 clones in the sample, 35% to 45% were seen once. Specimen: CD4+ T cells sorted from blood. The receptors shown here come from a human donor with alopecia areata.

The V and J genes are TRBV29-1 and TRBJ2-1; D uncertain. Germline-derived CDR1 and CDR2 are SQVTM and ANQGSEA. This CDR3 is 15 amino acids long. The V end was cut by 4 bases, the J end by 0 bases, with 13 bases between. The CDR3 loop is CSVVGRAVSYNEQFF. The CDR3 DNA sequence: TGCAGCGTTGTTGGTAGGGCTGTCTCCTACAATGAGCAGTTCTTC.

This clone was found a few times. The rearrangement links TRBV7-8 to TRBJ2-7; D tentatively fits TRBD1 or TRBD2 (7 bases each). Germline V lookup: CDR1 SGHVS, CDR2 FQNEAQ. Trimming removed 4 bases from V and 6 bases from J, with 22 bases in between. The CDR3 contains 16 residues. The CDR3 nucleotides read TGTGCCAGCAGCTCACAAAGGGGGCTAGCGGTTCTCGAGCAGTACTTC. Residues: CASSSQRGLAVLEQYF.

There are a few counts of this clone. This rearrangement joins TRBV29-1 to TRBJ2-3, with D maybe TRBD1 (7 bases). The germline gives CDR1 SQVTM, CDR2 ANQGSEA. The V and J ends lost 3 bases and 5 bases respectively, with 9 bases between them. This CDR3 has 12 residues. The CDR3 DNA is TGCAGCGTTGACAGGGGGGTAGATACGCAGTATTTT. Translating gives CSVDRGVDTQYF.

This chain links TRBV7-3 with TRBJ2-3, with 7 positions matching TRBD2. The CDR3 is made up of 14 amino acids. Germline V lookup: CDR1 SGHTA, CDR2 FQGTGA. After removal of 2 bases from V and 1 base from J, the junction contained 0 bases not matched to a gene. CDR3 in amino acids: CASSLAGGTDTQYF. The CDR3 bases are TGTGCCAGCAGCTTAGCGGGGGGCACAGATACGCAGTATTTT.

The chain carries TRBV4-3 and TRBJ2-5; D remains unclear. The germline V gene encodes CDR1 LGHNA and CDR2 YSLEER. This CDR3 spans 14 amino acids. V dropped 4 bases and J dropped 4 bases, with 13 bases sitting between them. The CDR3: CASSPSPGAETQYF. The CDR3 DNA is TGCGCCAGCAGCCCCTCCCCGGGCGCAGAGACCCAGTACTTC.

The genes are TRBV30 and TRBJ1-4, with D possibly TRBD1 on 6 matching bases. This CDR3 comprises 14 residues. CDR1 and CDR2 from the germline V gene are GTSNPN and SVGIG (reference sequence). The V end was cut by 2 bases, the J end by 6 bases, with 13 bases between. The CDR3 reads CAWSPGWGHEKLFF. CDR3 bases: TGTGCCTGGAGTCCAGGGTGGGGGCATGAAAAACTGTTTTTT.

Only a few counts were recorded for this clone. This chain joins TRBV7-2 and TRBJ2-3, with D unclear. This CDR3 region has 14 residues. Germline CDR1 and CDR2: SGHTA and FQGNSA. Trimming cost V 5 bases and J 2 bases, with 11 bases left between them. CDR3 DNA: TGTGCCAGCAGCCCCGACCGGTCCACAGATACGCAGTATTTT. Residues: CASSPDRSTDTQYF.

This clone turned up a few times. The DNA for the CDR3 is TGTGCCAGCAGCTTAGAGGGACAGGGGTACAATGAGCAGTTCTTC. This sequence encodes CASSLEGQGYNEQFF. The chain joins TRBV11-3 to TRBJ2-1; 10 nucleotides align to TRBD1. Per germline, CDR1 SGHNT and CDR2 YENEEA. This CDR3 has 15 residues. With 0 bases clipped from V and 4 bases from J, the junction kept 0 bases outside the gene matches. Filled out from reference TRBV11-3 and TRBJ2-1, the complete variable domain reads EAGVVQSPRYKIIEKKQPVAFWCNPISGHNTLYWYLQNLGQGPELLIRYENEEAVDDSQLPKDRFSAERLKGVDSTLKIQPAELGDSAVYLCASSLEGQGYNEQFFGPGTRLTVL.

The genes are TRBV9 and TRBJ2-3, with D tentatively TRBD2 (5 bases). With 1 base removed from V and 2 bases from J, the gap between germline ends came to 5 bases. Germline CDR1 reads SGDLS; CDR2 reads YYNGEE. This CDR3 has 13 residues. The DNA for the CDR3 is TGTGCCAGCAGCGTACTAGCCACAGATACGCAGTATTTT. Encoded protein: CASSVLATDTQYF.

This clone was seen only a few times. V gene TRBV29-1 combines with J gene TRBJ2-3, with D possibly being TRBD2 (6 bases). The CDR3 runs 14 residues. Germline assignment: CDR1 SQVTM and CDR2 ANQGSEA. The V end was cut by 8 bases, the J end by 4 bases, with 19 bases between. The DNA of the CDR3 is TGCAGCACAGCCCGCGGCTGGGGGGCAGATACGCAGTATTTT. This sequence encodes CSTARGWGADTQYF.

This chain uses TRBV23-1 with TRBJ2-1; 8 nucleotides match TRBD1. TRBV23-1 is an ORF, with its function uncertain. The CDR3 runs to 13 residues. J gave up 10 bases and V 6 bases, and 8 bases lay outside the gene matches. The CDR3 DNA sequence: TGCGCCAGCAGCCAAGACAGGGGTTGCGAGCAGTTCTTC. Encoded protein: CASSQDRGCEQFF.

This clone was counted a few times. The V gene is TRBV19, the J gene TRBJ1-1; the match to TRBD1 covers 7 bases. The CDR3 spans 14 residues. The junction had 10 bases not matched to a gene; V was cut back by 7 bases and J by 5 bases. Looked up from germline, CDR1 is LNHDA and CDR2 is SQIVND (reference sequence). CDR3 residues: CASTLTGESTEAFF. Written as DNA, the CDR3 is TGTGCCAGTACCCTTACAGGGGAGAGTACTGAAGCTTTCTTT.

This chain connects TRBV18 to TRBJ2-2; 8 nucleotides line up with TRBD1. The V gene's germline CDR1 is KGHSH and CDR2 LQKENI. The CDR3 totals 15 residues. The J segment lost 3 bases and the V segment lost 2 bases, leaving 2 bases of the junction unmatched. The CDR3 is CASSPMTGDTGELFF. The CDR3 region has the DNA TGTGCCAGCTCACCAATGACAGGGGACACCGGGGAGCTGTTTTTT.

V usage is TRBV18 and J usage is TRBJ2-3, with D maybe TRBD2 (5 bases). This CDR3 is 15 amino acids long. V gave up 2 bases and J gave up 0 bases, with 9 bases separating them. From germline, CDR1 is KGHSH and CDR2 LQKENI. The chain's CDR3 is CASSPDYLSTDTQYF. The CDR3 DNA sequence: TGTGCCAGCTCACCAGACTACCTAAGCACAGATACGCAGTATTTT.

This chain's CDR3 is CASSLPRETQYF. CDR3 nucleotides: TGTGCCAGCAGCTTACCCCGAGAGACCCAGTACTTC. The chain uses TRBV11-2 and TRBJ2-5; D not resolved. CDR3 length: 12 amino acids. Per germline, CDR1 SGHAT and CDR2 FQNNGV. Trimming pared 2 bases from V and 4 bases from J, leaving 5 bases between.

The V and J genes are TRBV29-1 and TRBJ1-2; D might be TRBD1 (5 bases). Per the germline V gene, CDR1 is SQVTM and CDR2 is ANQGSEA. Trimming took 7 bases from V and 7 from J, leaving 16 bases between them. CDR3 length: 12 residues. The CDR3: CSALWGVRGYTF. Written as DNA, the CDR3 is TGCAGCGCCCTATGGGGGGTTCGTGGCTACACCTTC.

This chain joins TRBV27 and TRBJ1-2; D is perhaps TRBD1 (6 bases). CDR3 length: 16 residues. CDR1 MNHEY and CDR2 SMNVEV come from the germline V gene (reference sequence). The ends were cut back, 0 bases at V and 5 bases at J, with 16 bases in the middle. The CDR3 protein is CASSLSSRTAWYGYTF. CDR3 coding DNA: TGTGCCAGCAGTTTATCTTCCCGGACAGCGTGGTATGGCTACACCTTC.

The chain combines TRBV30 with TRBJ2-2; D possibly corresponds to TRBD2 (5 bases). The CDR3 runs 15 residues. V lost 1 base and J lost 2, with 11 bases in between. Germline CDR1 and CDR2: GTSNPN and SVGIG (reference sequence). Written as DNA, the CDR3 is TGTGCCTGGAGTGCTAGAGGGCGCAACACCGGGGAGCTGTTTTTT. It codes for CAWSARGRNTGELFF. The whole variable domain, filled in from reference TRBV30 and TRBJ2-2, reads SQTIHQWPATLVQPVGSPLSLECTVEGTSNPNLYWYRQAAGRGLQLLFYSVGIGQISSEVPQNLSASRPQDRQFILSSKKLLLSDSGFYLCAWSARGRNTGELFFGEGSRLTVL.

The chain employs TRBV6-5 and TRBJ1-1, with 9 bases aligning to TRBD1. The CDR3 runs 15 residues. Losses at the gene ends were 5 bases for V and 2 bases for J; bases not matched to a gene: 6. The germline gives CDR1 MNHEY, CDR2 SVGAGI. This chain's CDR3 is CASSLRDRVNTEAFF. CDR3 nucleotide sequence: TGTGCCAGCAGTCTTCGGGACAGGGTCAACACTGAAGCTTTCTTT.

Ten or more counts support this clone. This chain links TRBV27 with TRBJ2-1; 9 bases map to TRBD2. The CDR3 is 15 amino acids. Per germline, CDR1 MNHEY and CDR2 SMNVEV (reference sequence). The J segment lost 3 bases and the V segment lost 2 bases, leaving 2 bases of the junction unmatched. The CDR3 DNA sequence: TGTGCCAGCAGTTTAGCTAGCGGGGTCTACAATGAGCAGTTCTTC. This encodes CASSLASGVYNEQFF.

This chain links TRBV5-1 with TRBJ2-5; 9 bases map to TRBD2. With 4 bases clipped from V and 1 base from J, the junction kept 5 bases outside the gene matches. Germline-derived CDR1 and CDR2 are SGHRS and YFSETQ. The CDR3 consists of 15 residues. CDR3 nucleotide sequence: TGCGCCAGCAGCGGTTATAGCGGGGGCCAAGAGACCCAGTACTTC. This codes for CASSGYSGGQETQYF.

CDR3 in amino acids: CASSPDRGLNQPQHF. In nucleotides, the CDR3 is TGTGCCAGCAGCCCGGACAGGGGGCTCAATCAGCCCCAGCATTTT. The chain is built from TRBV7-8 and TRBJ1-5, with 11 nucleotides matching TRBD1. Looked up from germline, CDR1 is SGHVS and CDR2 is FQNEAQ. V was clipped by 5 bases and J by 3 bases; unmatched bases: 3. The length of the CDR3 is 15 residues.

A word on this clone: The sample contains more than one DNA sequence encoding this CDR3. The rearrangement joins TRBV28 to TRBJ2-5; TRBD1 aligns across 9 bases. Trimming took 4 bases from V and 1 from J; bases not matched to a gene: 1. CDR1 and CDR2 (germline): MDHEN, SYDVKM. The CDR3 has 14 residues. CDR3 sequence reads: CASSSGQGQETQYF. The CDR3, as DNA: TGTGCCAGCAGTTCGGGACAGGGCCAAGAGACCCAGTACTTC.

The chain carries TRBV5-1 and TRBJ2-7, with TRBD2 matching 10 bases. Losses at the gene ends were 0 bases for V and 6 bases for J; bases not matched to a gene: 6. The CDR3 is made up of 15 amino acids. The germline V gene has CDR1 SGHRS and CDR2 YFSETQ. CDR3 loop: CASSLDPSGRGEQYF. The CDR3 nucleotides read TGCGCCAGCAGCTTGGACCCTAGCGGGAGAGGCGAGCAGTACTTC.

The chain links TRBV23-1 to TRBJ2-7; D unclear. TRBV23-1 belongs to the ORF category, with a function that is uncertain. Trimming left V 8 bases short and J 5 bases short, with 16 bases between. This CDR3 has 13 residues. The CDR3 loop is CASPNGSSDEQYF. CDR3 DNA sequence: TGCGCCAGCCCGAATGGGTCGTCGGACGAGCAGTACTTC.

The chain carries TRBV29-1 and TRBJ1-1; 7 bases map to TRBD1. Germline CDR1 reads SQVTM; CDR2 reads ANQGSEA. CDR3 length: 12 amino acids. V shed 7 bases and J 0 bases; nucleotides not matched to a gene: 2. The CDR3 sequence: CSGQGMNTEAFF. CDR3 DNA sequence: TGCAGCGGACAGGGCATGAACACTGAAGCTTTCTTT.

The DNA of the CDR3 is TGTGCCTGGAGTGGCATGGGCAGGGCGGACTATGGCTACACCTTC. Its translation: CAWSGMGRADYGYTF. The gene calls are TRBV30 and TRBJ1-2; a possible D gene is TRBD1 (5 bases). This CDR3 is built from 15 residues. V was shortened by 1 base and J by 3 bases, with 15 bases between the two germline ends. Per the germline V gene, CDR1 is GTSNPN and CDR2 is SVGIG (reference sequence).

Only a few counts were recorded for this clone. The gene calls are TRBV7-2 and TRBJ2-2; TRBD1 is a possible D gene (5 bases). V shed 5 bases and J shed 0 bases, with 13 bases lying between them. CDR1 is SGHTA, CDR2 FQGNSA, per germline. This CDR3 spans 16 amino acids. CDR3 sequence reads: CASSVDRFANTGELFF. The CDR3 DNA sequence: TGTGCCAGCAGCGTAGACAGATTCGCGAACACCGGGGAGCTGTTTTTT.